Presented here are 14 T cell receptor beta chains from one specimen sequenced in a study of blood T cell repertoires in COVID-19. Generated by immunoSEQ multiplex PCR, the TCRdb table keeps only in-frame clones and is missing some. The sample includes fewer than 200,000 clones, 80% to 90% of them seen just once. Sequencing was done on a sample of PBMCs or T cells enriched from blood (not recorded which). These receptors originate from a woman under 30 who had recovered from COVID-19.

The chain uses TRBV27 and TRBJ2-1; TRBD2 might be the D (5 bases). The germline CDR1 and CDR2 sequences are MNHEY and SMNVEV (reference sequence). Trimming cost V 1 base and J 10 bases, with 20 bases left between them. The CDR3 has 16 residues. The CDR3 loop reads CASSLYGVRGVGEQFF. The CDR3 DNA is TGTGCCAGCAGTTTATATGGGGTCCGGGGTGTCGGGGAGCAGTTCTTC.

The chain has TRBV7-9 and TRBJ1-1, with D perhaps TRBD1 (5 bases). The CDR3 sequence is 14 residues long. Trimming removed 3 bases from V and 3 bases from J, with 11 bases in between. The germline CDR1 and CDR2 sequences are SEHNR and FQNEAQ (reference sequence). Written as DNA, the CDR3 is TGTGCCAGCAGCTTGGGGGGAGATTACACTGAAGCTTTCTTT. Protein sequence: CASSLGGDYTEAFF.

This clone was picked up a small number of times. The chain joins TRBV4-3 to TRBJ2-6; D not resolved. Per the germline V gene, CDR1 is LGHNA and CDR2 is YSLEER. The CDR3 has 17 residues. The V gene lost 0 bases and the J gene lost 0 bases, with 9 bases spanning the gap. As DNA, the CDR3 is TGCGCCAGCAGCCAAGAGGGCACAAACTCTGGGGCCAACGTCCTGACTTTC. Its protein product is CASSQEGTNSGANVLTF.

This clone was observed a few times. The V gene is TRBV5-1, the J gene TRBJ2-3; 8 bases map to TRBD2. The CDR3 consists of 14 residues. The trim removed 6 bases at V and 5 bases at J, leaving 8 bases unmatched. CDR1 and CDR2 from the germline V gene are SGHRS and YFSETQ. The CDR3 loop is CASNELSGGDTQYF. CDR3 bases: TGCGCCAGCAACGAGTTAAGCGGGGGAGATACGCAGTATTTT.

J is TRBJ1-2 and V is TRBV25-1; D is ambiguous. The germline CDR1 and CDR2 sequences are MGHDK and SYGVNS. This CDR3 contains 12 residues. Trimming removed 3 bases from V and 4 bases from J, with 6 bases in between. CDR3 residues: CASSDSVYGYTF. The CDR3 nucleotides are TGTGCCAGCAGTGACTCGGTCTATGGCTACACCTTC.

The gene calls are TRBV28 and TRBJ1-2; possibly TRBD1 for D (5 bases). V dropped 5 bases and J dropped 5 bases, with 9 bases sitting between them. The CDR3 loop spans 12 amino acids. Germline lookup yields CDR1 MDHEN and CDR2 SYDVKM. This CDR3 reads CASSRQPYGYTF. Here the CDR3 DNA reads TGTGCCAGCAGTCGACAGCCATATGGCTACACCTTC.

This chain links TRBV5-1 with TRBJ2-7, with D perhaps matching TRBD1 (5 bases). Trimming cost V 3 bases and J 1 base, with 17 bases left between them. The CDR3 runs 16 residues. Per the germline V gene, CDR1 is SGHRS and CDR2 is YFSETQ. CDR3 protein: CASSSYDSRESYEQYF. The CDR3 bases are TGCGCCAGCAGCTCCTATGACAGTAGAGAGTCCTACGAGCAGTACTTC. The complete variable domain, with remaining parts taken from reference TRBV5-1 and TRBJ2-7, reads KAGVTQTPRYLIKTRGQQVTLSCSPISGHRSVSWYQQTPGQGLQFLFEYFSETQRNKGNFPGRFSGRQFSNSRSEMNVSTLELGDSALYLCASSSYDSRESYEQYFGPGTRLTVT.

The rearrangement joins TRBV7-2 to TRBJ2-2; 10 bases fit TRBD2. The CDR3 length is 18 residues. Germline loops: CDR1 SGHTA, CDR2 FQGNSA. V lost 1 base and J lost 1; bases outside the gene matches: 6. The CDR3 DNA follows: TGTGCCAGCAGCTTAGTAGGACTAGCGGCCCAGAACACCGGGGAGCTGTTTTTT. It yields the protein CASSLVGLAAQNTGELFF.

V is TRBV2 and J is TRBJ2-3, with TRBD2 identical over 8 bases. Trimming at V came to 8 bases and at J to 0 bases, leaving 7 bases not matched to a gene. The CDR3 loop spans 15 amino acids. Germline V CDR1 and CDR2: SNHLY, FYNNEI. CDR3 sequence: CASGVAGSSTDTQYF. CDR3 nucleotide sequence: TGTGCCAGCGGGGTAGCGGGGTCTAGCACAGATACGCAGTATTTT.

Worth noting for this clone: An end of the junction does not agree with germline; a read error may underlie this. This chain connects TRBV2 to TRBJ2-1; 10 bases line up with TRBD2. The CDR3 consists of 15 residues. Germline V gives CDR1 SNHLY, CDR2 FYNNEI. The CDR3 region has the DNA TGTGCCAGCAGTGTAAGCGGGAGGGCCTATAATGAGCAGTTCTTC. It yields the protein CASSVSGRAYNEQFF. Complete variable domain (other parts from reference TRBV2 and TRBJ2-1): EPEVTQTPSHQVTQMGQEVILRCVPISNHLYFYWYRQILGQKVEFLVSFYNNEISEKSEIFDDQFSVERPDGSNFTLKIRSTKLEDSAMYFCASSVSGRAYNEQFFGPGTRLTVL.

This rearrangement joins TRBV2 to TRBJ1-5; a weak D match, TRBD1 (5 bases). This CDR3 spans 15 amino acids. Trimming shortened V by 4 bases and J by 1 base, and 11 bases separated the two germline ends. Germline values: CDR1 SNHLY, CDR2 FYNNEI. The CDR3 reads CASSGTGGSNQPQHF. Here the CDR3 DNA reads TGTGCCAGCAGTGGAACCGGGGGGAGCAATCAGCCCCAGCATTTT.

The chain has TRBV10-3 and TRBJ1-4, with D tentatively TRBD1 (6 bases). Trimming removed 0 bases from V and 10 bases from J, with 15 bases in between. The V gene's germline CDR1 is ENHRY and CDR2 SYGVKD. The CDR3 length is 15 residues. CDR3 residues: CAISESAGEEGKLFF. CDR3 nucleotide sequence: TGTGCCATCAGTGAGTCAGCAGGGGAAGAGGGAAAACTGTTTTTT.

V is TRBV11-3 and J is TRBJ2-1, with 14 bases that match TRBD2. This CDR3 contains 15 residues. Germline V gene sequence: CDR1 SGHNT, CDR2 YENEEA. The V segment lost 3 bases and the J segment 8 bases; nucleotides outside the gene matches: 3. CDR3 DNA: TGTGCCAGCAGCTTTCGACTAGCGGGGGGGGATGAGCAGTTCTTC. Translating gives CASSFRLAGGDEQFF. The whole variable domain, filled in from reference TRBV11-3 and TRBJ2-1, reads EAGVVQSPRYKIIEKKQPVAFWCNPISGHNTLYWYLQNLGQGPELLIRYENEEAVDDSQLPKDRFSAERLKGVDSTLKIQPAELGDSAVYLCASSFRLAGGDEQFFGPGTRLTVL.

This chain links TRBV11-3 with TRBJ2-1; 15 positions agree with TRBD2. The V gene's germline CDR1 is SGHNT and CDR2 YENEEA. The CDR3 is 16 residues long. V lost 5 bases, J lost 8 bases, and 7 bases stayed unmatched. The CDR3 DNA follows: TGTGCCAGCAGCCCTGGACTAGCGGGGGGGGTGCATGAGCAGTTCTTC. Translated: CASSPGLAGGVHEQFF.